Listed here are 17 T cell receptor beta chains from one sample, sequenced in a study of T cell changes during pregnancy in multiple sclerosis. Produced via immunoSEQ multiplex PCR; TCRdb's table is partial and in-frame only. Of 70,000 to 80,000 clones in the sample, roughly 92% were seen once. Specimen: peripheral blood, collected after pregnancy. Receptor source: a female donor in good health, enrolled as a control in a pregnancy study.

This clone has a single count. DNA for the CDR3: TGTGCCAGCCAGACAGGGAGTTACAATCAGCCCCAGCATTTT. Amino acids: CASQTGSYNQPQHF. The chain couples TRBV2 to TRBJ1-5, with 7 bases aligning to TRBD1. This CDR3 region has 14 residues. Germline trimming cut 8 bases from V and 3 bases from J; bases unmatched to any gene: 7. CDR1 and CDR2 (germline): SNHLY, FYNNEI.

The V call is TRBV13, the J call TRBJ2-3, with 13 bases matching TRBD2. Germline V gene sequence: CDR1 PRHDT, CDR2 FYEKMQ (reference sequence). With V trimmed by 4 bases and J by 0 bases, 13 bases remained unmatched. The CDR3 is made up of 20 amino acids. CDR3 sequence reads: CASSSRLAGGWGHSTDTQYF. The DNA of the CDR3 is TGTGCCAGCAGCTCCCGACTAGCGGGGGGTTGGGGACATAGCACAGATACGCAGTATTTT. The full variable domain, completed using reference TRBV13 and TRBJ2-3, is AAGVIQSPRHLIKEKRETATLKCYPIPRHDTVYWYQQGPGQDPQFLISFYEKMQSDKGSIPDRFSAQQFSDYHSELNMSSLELGDSALYFCASSSRLAGGWGHSTDTQYFGPGTRLTVL.

The CDR3 sequence is CAISGSLGQGGNEQYF. The CDR3 nucleotides are TGTGCCATCAGTGGGTCCTTGGGACAGGGGGGAAACGAGCAGTACTTC. The chain carries TRBV10-3 and TRBJ2-7; 11 bases line up with TRBD1. CDR3 length equals 16 residues. Trimming removed 4 bases from V and 5 bases from J; junction bases left unmatched: 10. Germline V gives CDR1 ENHRY, CDR2 SYGVKD.

A few counts support this clone. The genes are TRBV5-4 and TRBJ1-1; D unclear. The length of the CDR3 is 14 residues. Per the germline V gene, CDR1 is SGHNT and CDR2 is YYREEE (reference sequence). Trimming removed 3 bases from V and 0 bases from J, with 9 bases in between. CDR3 amino acids: CASSSYSLNTEAFF. The CDR3 nucleotides read TGTGCCAGCAGCTCGTACAGTCTGAACACTGAAGCTTTCTTT.

As concerns this clone: Distinct nucleotide sequences in the sample also encode this CDR3. The chain uses TRBV6-4 and TRBJ2-2; 7 bases line up with TRBD2. CDR1 MRHNA and CDR2 SNTAGT come from the germline V gene. After removal of 5 bases from V and 3 bases from J, the junction contained 0 bases not matched to a gene. The CDR3 runs 13 residues. In nucleotides, the CDR3 is TGTGCCAGCAGTAGCGGGGACACCGGGGAGCTGTTTTTT. It translates to CASSSGDTGELFF.

The gene calls are TRBV28 and TRBJ1-1; 8 bases fit TRBD1. The germline V gene encodes CDR1 MDHEN and CDR2 SYDVKM. CDR3 size: 15 residues. V lost 4 bases and J lost 5; bases outside the gene matches: 9. CDR3 residues: CASSSFSQGGTEAFF. CDR3 coding DNA: TGTGCCAGCAGTTCGTTTTCACAGGGGGGGACTGAAGCTTTCTTT.

The chain is built from TRBV27 and TRBJ1-5; 7 nucleotides align to TRBD1. CDR1 MNHEY and CDR2 SMNVEV come from the germline V gene (reference sequence). The CDR3 sequence is 16 residues long. Trimming at V came to 6 bases and at J to 2 bases, leaving 10 bases not matched to a gene. The CDR3 coding sequence is TGTGCCAGCAGGAGCATTACAGGGGTGGGCAATCAGCCCCAGCATTTT. Its protein is CASRSITGVGNQPQHF.

The rearrangement links TRBV5-1 to TRBJ2-2, with TRBD1 identical over 9 bases. The CDR3 runs to 18 residues. With 1 base clipped from V and 0 bases from J, the junction kept 7 bases outside the gene matches. Germline V gene data show CDR1 as SGHRS and CDR2 as YFSETQ. CDR3 in DNA: TGCGCCAGCAGCTTGACGGGGACAGGGATATCGAACACCGGGGAGCTGTTTTTT. It encodes CASSLTGTGISNTGELFF.

The rearrangement links TRBV4-1 to TRBJ1-5, with D perhaps matching TRBD1 (5 bases). This CDR3 comprises 16 residues. Germline CDR1 MGHRA, CDR2 YSYEKL. Trimming took off 0 bases at V and 5 bases at J, with 14 bases between the two ends. CDR3 region: CASSQDKGRAYQPQHF. In DNA, the CDR3 is TGCGCCAGCAGCCAAGATAAAGGCAGGGCCTATCAGCCCCAGCATTTT.

The chain recombines TRBV28 with TRBJ1-2, with TRBD1 matching over 8 bases. Germline V gene data show CDR1 as MDHEN and CDR2 as SYDVKM. This CDR3 region has 13 residues. Unmatched junction bases numbered 8, after V lost 6 bases and J lost 8 bases. The CDR3 is CASRPTGVLGYTF. DNA for the CDR3: TGTGCCAGCAGACCGACAGGGGTGTTGGGCTACACCTTC.

This rearrangement joins TRBV29-1 to TRBJ1-3; weak D call: TRBD1 (6 bases). The CDR3 extends over 14 amino acids. Germline CDR1 reads SQVTM; CDR2 reads ANQGSEA. Between the trimmed V and J ends, which lost 4 bases and 0 bases, there was a span of 10 bases. In nucleotides, the CDR3 is TGCAGCGTTGGGACAGCCGTCTCTGGAAACACCATATATTTT. This translates into CSVGTAVSGNTIYF.

The chain uses TRBV27 and TRBJ2-7; D is undetermined. Germline V gene data show CDR1 as MNHEY and CDR2 as SMNVEV (reference sequence). The length of the CDR3 is 13 residues. V lost 6 bases to trimming and J lost 6 bases, with 15 bases between them. The CDR3 DNA reads TGTGCCAGCAGCGGGTTCTCAGCCGGCGAGCAGTACTTC. Protein product: CASSGFSAGEQYF.

The chain is built from TRBV27 and TRBJ1-1; tentative D call: TRBD1 (6 bases). The germline gives CDR1 MNHEY, CDR2 SMNVEV (reference sequence). The V end was cut by 5 bases, the J end by 4 bases, with 17 bases between. There are 15 residues in the CDR3. CDR3 amino acids: CASSRGQGRSTEAFF. The CDR3 nucleotides read TGTGCCAGCAGTCGGGGACAAGGTAGGTCCACTGAAGCTTTCTTT.

This clone occurred once. The chain uses TRBV6-6 and TRBJ2-7, with 7 bases that match TRBD1. CDR3 length: 15 residues. Germline CDR1 is MNHNY and CDR2 is SVGAGI (reference sequence). Trimming removed 6 bases from V and 0 bases from J; junction bases left unmatched: 8. This chain's CDR3 is CASRRLQGHSYEQYF. CDR3 DNA sequence: TGTGCCAGCAGGCGACTACAGGGGCACTCCTACGAGCAGTACTTC.

The V gene is TRBV11-2, the J gene TRBJ1-1; 10 positions agree with TRBD1. There are 18 residues in the CDR3. The V gene end was trimmed by 4 bases and the J gene end by 0 bases; junction bases not matched to a gene: 11. Germline-derived CDR1 and CDR2 are SGHAT and FQNNGV. DNA for the CDR3: TGTGCCAGCAGCTCTTGGACAGGGGGACAAATTATGAACACTGAAGCTTTCTTT. Protein sequence: CASSSWTGGQIMNTEAFF.

The count of this clone is one. This chain links TRBV5-1 with TRBJ1-2, with a possible D match to TRBD1 (6 bases). This CDR3 comprises 14 residues. Germline V gene data show CDR1 as SGHRS and CDR2 as YFSETQ. The V end lost 0 bases, the J end lost 6 bases, and 12 bases lay between the germline ends. The CDR3 nucleotides read TGCGCCAGCAGCTTGGCCGGGACAAGCGATGGCTACACCTTC. Its protein product is CASSLAGTSDGYTF.

The V gene is TRBV6-5, the J gene TRBJ1-4; D ambiguous. This CDR3 comprises 13 residues. Germline lookup yields CDR1 MNHEY and CDR2 SVGAGI. V lost 0 bases and J 8 bases, leaving 7 bases between the germline ends. The CDR3 nucleotides read TGTGCCAGCAGTTACTCAAGTCGGGAAAAACTGTTTTTT. This translates into CASSYSSREKLFF.